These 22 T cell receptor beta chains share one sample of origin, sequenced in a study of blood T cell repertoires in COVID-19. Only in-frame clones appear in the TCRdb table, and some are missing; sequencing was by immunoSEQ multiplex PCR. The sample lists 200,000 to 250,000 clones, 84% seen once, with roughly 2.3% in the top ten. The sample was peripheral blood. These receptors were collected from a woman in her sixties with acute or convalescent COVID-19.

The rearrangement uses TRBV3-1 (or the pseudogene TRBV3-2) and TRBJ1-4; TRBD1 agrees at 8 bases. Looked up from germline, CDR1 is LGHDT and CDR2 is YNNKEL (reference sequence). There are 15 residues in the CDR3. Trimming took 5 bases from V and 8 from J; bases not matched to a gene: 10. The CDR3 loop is CASSGQGWSSEKLFF. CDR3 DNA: TGTGCCAGCAGCGGACAGGGTTGGAGTTCGGAAAAACTGTTTTTT.

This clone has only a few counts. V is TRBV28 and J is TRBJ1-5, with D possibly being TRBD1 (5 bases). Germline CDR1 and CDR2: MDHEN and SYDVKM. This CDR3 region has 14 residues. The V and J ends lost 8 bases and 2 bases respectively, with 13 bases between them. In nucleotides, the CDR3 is TGTGCCAGCTCAGACATCAGGGGCAATCAGCCCCAGCATTTT. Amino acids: CASSDIRGNQPQHF. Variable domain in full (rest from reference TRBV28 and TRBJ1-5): DVKVTQSSRYLVKRTGEKVFLECVQDMDHENMFWYRQDPGLGLRLIYFSYDVKMKEKGDIPEGYSVSREKKERFSLILESASTNQTSMYLCASSDIRGNQPQHFGDGTRLSIL.

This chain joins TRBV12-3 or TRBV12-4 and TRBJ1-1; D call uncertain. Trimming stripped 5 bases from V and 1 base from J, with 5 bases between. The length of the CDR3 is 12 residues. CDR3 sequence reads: CASSHPNTEAFF. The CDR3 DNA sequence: TGTGCCAGCAGTCATCCGAACACTGAAGCTTTCTTT.

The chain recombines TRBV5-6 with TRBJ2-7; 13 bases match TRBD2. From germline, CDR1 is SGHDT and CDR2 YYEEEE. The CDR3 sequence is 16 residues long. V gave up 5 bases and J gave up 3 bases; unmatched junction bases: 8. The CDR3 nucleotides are TGTGCCAGCAGGCGAAGACTAGCGGGGGGAAGCTACGAGCAGTACTTC. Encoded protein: CASRRRLAGGSYEQYF.

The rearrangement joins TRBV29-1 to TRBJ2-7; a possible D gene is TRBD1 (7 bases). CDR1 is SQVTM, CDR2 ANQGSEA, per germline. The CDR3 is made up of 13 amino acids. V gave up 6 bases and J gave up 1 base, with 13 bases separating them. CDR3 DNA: TGCAGCGTGCGGGACAGTGGATCCTACGAGCAGTACTTC. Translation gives CSVRDSGSYEQYF.

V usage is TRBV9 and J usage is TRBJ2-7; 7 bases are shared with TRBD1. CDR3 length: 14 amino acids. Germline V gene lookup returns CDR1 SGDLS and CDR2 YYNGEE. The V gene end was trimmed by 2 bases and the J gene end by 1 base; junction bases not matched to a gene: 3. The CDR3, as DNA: TGTGCCAGCAGCGTGGACAGGTATTCCTACGAGCAGTACTTC. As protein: CASSVDRYSYEQYF.

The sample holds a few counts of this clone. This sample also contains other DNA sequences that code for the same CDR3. The CDR3 DNA reads TGCGCCAGCAGCAGCCAGGGGACTGGAAACACCATATATTTT. The encoded protein is CASSSQGTGNTIYF. This rearrangement joins TRBV5-1 to TRBJ1-3; TRBD1 is a possible D gene (6 bases). CDR1 and CDR2 (germline): SGHRS, YFSETQ. Trimming pared 4 bases from V and 2 bases from J, leaving 10 bases between. The CDR3 runs 14 residues.

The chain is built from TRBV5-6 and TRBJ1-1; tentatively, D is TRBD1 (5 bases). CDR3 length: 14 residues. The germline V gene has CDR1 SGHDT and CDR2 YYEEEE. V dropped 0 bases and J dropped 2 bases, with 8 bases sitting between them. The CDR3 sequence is CASSLEGSNTEAFF. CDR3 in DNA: TGTGCCAGCAGCTTGGAGGGGTCTAACACTGAAGCTTTCTTT.

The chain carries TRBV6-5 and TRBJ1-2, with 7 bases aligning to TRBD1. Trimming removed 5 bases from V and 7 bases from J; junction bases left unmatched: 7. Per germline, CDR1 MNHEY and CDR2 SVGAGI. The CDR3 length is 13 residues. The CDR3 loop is CASSLDRVTGYTF. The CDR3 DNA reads TGTGCCAGCAGTCTCGACAGGGTGACTGGCTACACCTTC.

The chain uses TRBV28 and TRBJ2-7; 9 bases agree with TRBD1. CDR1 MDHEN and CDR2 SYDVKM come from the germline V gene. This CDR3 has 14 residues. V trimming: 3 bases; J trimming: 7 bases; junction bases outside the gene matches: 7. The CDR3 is CASSLTGGRREQYF. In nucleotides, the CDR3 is TGTGCCAGCAGTTTGACAGGGGGTCGGAGGGAGCAGTACTTC.

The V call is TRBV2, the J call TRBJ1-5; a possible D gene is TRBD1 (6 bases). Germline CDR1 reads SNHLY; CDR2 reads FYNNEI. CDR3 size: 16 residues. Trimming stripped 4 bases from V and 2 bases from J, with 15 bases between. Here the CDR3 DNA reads TGTGCCAGCAGTGCATACAGGGTTTTTGGCAATCAGCCCCAGCATTTT. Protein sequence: CASSAYRVFGNQPQHF.

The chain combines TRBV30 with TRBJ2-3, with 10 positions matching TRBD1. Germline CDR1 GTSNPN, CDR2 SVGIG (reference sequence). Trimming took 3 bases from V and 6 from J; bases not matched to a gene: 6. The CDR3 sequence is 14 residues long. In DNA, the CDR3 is TGTGCCTGGAGGGCGGGACAGGGGCCCGATACGCAGTATTTT. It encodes CAWRAGQGPDTQYF.

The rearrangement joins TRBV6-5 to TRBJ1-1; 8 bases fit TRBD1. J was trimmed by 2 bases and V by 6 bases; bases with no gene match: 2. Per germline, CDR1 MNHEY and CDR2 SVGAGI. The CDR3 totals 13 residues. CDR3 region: CASSGQGNTEAFF. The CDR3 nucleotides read TGTGCCAGCAGCGGACAGGGCAACACTGAAGCTTTCTTT.

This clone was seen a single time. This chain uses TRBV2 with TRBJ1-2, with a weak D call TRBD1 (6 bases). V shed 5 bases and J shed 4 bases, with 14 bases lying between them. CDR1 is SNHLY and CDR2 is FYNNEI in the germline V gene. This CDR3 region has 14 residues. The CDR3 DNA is TGTGCCAGCAGTATGACGGGGGGCGGCTATGGCTACACCTTC. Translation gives CASSMTGGGYGYTF.

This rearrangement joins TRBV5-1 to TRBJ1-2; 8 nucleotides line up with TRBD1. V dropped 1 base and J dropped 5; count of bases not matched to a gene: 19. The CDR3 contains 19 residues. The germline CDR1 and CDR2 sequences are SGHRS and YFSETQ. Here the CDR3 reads CASSLSPGTGRTHGYGYTF. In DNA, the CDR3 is TGCGCCAGCAGCTTGTCCCCCGGGACAGGCAGAACTCATGGGTATGGCTACACCTTC.

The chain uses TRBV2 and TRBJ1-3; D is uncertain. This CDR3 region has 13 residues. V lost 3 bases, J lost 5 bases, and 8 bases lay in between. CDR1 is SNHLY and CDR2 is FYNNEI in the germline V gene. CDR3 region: CASSDARRNTIYF. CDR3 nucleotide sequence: TGTGCCAGCAGTGATGCTAGAAGAAACACCATATATTTT.

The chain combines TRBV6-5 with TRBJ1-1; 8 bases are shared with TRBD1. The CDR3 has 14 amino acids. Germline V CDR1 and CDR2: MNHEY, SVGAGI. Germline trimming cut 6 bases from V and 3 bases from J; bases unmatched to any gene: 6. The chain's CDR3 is CASSTTGVHTEAFF. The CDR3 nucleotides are TGTGCCAGCAGCACGACAGGGGTTCACACTGAAGCTTTCTTT.

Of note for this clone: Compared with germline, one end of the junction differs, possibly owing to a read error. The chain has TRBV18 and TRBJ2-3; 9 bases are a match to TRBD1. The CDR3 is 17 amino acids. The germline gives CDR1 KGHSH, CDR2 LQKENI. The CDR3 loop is CASSPRPGQGGYYTQYF. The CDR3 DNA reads TGTGCCAGCTCTCCACGACCGGGACAGGGTGGCTATTATACGCAGTATTTT.

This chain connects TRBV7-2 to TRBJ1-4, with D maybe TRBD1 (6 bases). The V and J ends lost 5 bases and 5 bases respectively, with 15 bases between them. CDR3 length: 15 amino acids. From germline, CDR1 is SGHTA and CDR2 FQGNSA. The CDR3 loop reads CASSIAGTPNEKLFF. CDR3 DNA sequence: TGTGCCAGCAGCATCGCCGGGACACCGAATGAAAAACTGTTTTTT. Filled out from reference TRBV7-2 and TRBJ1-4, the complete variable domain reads GAGVSQSPSNKVTEKGKDVELRCDPISGHTALYWYRQSLGQGLEFLIYFQGNSAPDKSGLPSDRFSAERTGGSVSTLTIQRTQQEDSAVYLCASSIAGTPNEKLFFGSGTQLSVL.

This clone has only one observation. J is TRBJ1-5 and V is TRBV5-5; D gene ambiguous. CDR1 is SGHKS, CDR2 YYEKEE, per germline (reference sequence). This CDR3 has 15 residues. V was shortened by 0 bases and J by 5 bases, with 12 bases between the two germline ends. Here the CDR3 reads CASSLGGLPHQPQHF. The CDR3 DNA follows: TGTGCCAGCAGCTTGGGCGGGCTCCCCCATCAGCCCCAGCATTTT.

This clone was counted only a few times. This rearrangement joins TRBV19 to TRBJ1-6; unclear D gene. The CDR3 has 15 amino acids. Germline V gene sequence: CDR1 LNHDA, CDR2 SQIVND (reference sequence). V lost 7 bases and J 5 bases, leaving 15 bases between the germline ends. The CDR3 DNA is TGTGCCAGTAAAATCGGGAGGCAGAATAATTCACCCCTCCACTTT. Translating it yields CASKIGRQNNSPLHF.

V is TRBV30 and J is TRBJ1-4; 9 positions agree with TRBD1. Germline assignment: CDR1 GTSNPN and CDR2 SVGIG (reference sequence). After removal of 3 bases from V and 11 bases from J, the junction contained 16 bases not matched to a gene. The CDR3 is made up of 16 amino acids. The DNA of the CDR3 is TGTGCCTGGAGAATAATAGGGACAGGGCCAATTGGGAAACTGTTTTTT. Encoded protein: CAWRIIGTGPIGKLFF.